This TCR beta chain came from a study of shared clonotypes between healthy human individuals. Replicate PCRs run on unsorted PBMC used approximately 0.3 ug DNA, which was about 30,000 T cell genomes. The repertoire was sequenced with immunoSEQ multiplex PCR; TCRdb's copy has only in-frame clones and lacks some. The sample shows about 490,000 clones, roughly 78% of them seen only once. Germline CDR1 reads SGHTA; CDR2 reads FQGNSA. The CDR3 covers 13 residues. Deletions cut 5 bases from V and 7 bases from J, with 15 bases between. Of note for this clone: What it recognizes is unknown.

Researchers drew on tens of millions of PBMCs for genomic DNA from unsorted samples. The study's findings and limits: The study drew on few donors, limiting represented genetic and exposure-history diversity. Deeper or shallower sequencing was expected to change how clonotypes are shared among donors.

Sequenced input: PBMCs. The rearrangement links TRBV7-2 to TRBJ2-7; possibly TRBD1 for D (6 bases). The sequence came from a woman between 35 and 50 years old in good health. Some clones in this sample may be carry-over from other donors' samples. Here the CDR3 DNA reads TGTGCCAGCAGCCACGGGACCCAGGGGGAGCAGTACTTC. Translating gives CASSHGTQGEQYF.